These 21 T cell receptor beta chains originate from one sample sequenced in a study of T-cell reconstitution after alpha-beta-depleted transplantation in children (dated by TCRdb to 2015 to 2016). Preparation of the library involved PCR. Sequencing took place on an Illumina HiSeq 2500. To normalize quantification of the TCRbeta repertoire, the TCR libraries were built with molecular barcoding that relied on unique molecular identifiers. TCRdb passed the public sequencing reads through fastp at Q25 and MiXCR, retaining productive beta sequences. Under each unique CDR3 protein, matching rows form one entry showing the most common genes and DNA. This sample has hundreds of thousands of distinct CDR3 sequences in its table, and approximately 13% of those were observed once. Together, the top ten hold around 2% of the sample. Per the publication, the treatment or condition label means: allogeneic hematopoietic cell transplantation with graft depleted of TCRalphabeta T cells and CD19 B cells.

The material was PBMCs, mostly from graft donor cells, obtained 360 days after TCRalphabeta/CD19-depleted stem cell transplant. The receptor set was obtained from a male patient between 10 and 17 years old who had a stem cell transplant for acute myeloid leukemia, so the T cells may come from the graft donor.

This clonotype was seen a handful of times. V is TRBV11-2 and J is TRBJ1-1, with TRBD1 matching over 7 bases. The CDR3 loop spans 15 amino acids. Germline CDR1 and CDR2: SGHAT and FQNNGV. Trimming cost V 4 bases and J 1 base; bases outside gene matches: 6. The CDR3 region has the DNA TGTGCCAGCAGCTCAGGGGGGGGGCCGAACACTGAAGCTTTCTTT. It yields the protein CASSSGGGPNTEAFF.

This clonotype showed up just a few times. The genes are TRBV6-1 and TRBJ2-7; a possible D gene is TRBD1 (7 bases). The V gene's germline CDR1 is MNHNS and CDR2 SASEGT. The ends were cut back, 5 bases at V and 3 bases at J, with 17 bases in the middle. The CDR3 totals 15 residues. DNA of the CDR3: TGTGCCAGCAGTCTTGGTCGACAGGGAGGCTACGAGCAGTACGTC. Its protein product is CASSLGRQGGYEQYV.

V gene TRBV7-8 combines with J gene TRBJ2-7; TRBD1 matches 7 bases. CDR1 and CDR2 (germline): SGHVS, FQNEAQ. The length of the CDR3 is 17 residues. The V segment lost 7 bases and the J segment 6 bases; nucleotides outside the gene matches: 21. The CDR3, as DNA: TGTGCCAGCAACCCCGACGAACGGGACAGCTTTTTTAGCGAGCAGTACTTC. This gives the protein CASNPDERDSFFSEQYF. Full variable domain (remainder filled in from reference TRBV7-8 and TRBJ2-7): GAGVSQSPRYKVAKRGQDVALRCDPISGHVSLFWYQQALGQGPEFLTYFQNEAQLDKSGLPSDRFFAERPEGSVSTLKIQRTQQEDSAVYLCASNPDERDSFFSEQYFGPGTRLTVT.

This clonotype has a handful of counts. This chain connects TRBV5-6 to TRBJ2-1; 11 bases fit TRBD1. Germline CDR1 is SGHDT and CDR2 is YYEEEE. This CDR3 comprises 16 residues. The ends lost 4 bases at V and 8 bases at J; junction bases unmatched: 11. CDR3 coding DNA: TGTGCCAGCAGCCTATACGGGACAGGGGGGAGCGATGAGCAGTTCTTC. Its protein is CASSLYGTGGSDEQFF.

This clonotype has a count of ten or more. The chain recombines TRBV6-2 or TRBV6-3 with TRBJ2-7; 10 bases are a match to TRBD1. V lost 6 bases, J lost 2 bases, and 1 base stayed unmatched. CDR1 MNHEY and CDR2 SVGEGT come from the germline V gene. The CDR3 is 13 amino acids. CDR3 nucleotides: TGTGCCAGCAGAGGGACAGGGGCCTACGAGCAGTACTTC. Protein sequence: CASRGTGAYEQYF.

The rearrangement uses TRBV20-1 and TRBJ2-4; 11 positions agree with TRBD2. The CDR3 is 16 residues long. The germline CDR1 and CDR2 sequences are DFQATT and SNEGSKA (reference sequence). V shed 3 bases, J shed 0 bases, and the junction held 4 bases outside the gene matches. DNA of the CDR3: TGCAGTGCTAGTGGGGGACTAGCGGTAGCCAAAAACATTCAGTACTTC. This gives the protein CSASGGLAVAKNIQYF.

The DNA for the CDR3 is TGTGCCAGCAGTTTCTCTGAAGGAGGGATAGCCAAAAACATTCAGTACTTC. This encodes CASSFSEGGIAKNIQYF. The chain uses TRBV7-9 and TRBJ2-4; a weak D match, TRBD2 (6 bases). Looked up from germline, CDR1 is SEHNR and CDR2 is FQNEAQ (reference sequence). The CDR3 has 17 residues. V lost 6 bases to trimming and J lost 0 bases, with 18 bases between them.

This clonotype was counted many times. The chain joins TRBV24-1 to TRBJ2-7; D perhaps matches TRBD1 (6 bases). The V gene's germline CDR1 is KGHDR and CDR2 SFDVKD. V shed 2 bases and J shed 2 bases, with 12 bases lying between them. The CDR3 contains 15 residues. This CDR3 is CATSDWVTGTYEQYF. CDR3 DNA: TGTGCCACCAGTGATTGGGTGACAGGAACCTACGAGCAGTACTTC.

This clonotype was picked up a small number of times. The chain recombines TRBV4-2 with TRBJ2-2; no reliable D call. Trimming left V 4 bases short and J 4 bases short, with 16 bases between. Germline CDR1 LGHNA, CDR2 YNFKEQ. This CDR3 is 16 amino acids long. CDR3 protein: CASSPAWGTRTGELFF. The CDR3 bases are TGTGCCAGCAGCCCCGCCTGGGGAACCCGCACCGGGGAGCTGTTTTTT.

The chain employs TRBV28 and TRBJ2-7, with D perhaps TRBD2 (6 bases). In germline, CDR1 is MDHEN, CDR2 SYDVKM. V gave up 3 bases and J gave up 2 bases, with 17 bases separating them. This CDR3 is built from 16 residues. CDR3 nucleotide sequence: TGTGCCAGCAGTTTTCAGGCGACTAGTTGGGCCTACGAGCAGTACTTC. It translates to CASSFQATSWAYEQYF.

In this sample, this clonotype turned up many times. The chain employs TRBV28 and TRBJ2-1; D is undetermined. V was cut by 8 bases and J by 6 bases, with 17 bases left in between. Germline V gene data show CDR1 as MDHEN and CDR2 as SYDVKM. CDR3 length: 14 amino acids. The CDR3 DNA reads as TGTGCCAGCGGCCTTTCCCCCCTCTTCAATGAGCAGTTCTTC. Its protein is CASGLSPLFNEQFF.

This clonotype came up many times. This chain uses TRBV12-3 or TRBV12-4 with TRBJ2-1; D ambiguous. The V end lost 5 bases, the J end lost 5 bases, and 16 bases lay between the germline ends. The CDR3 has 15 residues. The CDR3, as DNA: TGTGCCAGCAGTCCGGTCGCTACCGCACACAATGAGCAGTTCTTC. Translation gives CASSPVATAHNEQFF.

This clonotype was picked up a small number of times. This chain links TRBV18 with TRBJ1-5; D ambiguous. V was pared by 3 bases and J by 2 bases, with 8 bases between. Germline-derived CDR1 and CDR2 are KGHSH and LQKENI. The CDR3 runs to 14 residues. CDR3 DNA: TGTGCCAGCTCACCTAAGGAGGGCAATCAGCCCCAGCATTTT. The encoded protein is CASSPKEGNQPQHF. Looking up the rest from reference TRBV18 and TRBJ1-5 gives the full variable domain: NAGVMQNPRHLVRRRGQEARLRCSPMKGHSHVYWYRQLPEEGLKFMVYLQKENIIDESGMPKERFSAEFPKEGPSILRIQQVVRGDSAAYFCASSPKEGNQPQHFGDGTRLSIL.

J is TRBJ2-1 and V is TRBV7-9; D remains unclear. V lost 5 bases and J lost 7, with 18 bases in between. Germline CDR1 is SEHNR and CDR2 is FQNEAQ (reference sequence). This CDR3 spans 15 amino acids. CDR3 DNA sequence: TGTGCCAGCAGCAACATCCTCGGCCGCGAGAATGAGCAGTTCTTC. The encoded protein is CASSNILGRENEQFF.

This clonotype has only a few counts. The CDR3 is CASSLGGTEKETQYF. The CDR3 DNA follows: TGTGCCAGCAGCTTAGGAGGGACAGAGAAAGAGACCCAGTACTTC. The V and J genes are TRBV7-2 and TRBJ2-5, with 7 nucleotides matching TRBD1. The V gene's germline CDR1 is SGHTA and CDR2 FQGNSA. With 1 base clipped from V and 3 bases from J, the junction kept 5 bases outside the gene matches. This CDR3 spans 15 amino acids.

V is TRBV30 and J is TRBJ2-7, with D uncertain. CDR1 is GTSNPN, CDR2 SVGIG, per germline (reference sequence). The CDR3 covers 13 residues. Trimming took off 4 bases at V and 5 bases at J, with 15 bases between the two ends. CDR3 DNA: TGTGCCTGGATGGCCTCCGGTTACAACGAGCAGTACTTC. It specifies CAWMASGYNEQYF.

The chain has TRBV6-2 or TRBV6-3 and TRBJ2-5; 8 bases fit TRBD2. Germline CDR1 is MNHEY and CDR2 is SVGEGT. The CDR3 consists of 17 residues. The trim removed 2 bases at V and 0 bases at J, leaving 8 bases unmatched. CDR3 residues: CASSYTQRERYQETQYF. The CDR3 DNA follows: TGTGCCAGCAGTTACACTCAGCGGGAGCGATACCAAGAGACCCAGTACTTC.

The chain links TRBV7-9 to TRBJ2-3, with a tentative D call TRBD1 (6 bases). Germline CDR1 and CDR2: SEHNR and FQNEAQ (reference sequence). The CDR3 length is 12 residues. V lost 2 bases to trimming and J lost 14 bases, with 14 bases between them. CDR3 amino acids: CASSLYDRTTYF. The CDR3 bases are TGTGCCAGCAGCTTATACGACAGGACGACGTATTTT. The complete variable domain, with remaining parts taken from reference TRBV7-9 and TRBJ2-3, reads DTGVSQNPRHKITKRGQNVTFRCDPISEHNRLYWYRQTLGQGPEFLTYFQNEAQLEKSRLLSDRFSAERPKGSFSTLEIQRTEQGDSAMYLCASSLYDRTTYFGPGTRLTVL.

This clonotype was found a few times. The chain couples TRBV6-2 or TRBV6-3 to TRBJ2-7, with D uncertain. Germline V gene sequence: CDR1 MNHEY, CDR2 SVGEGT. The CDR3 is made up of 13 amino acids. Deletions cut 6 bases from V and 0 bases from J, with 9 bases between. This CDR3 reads CASRLAFSYEQYF. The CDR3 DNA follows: TGTGCCAGCAGATTGGCGTTCTCCTACGAGCAGTACTTC.

CDR3: CASSSETGASELTDTQYF. The CDR3 DNA follows: TGTGCCAGCAGTTCGGAGACAGGGGCCTCGGAGTTGACAGATACGCAGTATTTT. The J gene is TRBJ2-3, the V gene TRBV2; 8 positions match TRBD1. The CDR3 covers 18 residues. CDR1 SNHLY and CDR2 FYNNEI come from the germline V gene. Trimming removed 5 bases from V and 3 bases from J; junction bases left unmatched: 16.

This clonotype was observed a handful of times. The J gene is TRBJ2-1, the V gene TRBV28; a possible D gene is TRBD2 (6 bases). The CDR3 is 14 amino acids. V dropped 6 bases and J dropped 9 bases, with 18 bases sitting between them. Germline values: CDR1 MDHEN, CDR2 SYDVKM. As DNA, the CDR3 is TGTGCCAGCAGCTTCCTCGGGACTCGGTTTGAGCAGTTCTTC. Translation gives CASSFLGTRFEQFF.